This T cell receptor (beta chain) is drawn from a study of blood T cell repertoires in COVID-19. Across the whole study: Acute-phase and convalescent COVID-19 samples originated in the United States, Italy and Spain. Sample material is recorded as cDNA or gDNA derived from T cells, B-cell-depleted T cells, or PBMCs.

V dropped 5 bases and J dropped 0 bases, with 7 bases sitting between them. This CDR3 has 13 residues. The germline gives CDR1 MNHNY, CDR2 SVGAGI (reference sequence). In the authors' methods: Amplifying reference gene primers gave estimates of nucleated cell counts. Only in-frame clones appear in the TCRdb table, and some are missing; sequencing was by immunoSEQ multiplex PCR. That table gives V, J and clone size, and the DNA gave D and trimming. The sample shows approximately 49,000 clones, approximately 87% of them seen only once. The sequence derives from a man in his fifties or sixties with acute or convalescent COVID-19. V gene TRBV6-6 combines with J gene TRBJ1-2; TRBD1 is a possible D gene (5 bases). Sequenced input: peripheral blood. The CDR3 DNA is TGTGCCAGCAGTACGACAGCTAACTATGGCTACACCTTC. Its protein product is CASSTTANYGYTF.